This T cell receptor (beta chain) was documented in a study of T cell repertoires in cytomegalovirus infection. This clonotype was seen a few times. Antigen unknown. Trimming took 10 bases from V and 3 from J; bases not matched to a gene: 10. The CDR3 has 15 amino acids. Looked up from germline, CDR1 is KGHDR and CDR2 is SFDVKD. TCRdb analysed the reads with MiXCR anew, one entry per CDR3 protein. The sample carries 100,000 to 150,000 distinct CDR3 sequences, approximately 24% recorded once. Sequenced material: PBMCs, sequenced either directly or after in vitro stimulation (not recorded which). V usage is TRBV24-1 and J usage is TRBJ2-1; 8 bases map to TRBD2. The receptor comes from a human donor in good health (CMV status not recorded). Some clones in this sample may be carry-over from other donors' samples. This CDR3 reads CATRQAGADYNEQFF. DNA for the CDR3: TGTGCCACGAGACAAGCGGGAGCCGACTACAATGAGCAGTTCTTC.